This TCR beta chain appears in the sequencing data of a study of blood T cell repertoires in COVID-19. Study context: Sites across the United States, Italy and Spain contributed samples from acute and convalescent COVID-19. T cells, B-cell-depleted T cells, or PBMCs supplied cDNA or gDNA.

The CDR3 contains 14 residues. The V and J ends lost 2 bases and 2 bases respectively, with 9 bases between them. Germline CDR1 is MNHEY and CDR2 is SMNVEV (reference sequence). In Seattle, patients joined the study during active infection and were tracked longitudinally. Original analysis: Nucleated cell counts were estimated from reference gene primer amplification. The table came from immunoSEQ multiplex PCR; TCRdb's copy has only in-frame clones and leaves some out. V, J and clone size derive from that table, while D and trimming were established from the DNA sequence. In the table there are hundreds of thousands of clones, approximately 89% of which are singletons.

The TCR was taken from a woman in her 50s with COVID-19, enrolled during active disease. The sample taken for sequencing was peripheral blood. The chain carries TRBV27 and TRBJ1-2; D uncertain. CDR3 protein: CASSLTKANYGYTF. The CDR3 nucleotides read TGTGCCAGCAGTTTAACCAAAGCCAACTATGGCTACACCTTC.